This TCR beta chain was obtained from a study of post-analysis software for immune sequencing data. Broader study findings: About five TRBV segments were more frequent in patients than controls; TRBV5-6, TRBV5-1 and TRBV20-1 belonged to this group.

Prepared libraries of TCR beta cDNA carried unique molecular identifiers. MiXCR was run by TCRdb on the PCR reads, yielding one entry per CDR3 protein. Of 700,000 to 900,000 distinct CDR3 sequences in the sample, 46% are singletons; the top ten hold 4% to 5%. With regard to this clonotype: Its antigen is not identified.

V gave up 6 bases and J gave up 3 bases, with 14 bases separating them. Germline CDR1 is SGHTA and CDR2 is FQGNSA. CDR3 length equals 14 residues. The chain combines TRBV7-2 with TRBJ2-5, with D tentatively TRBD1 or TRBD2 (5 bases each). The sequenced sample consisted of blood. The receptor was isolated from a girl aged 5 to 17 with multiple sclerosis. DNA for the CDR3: TGTGCCAGCAGACGACAGACCGGGGAAGAGACCCAGTACTTC. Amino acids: CASRRQTGEETQYF.